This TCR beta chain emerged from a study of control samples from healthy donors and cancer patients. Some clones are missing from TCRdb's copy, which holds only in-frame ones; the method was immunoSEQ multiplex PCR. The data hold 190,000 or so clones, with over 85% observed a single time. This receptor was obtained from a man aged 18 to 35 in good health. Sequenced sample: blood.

CDR3 loop: CASSLGVGADGYTF. The CDR3 DNA sequence: TGTGCCAGCAGCTTAGGGGTGGGAGCGGATGGCTACACCTTC. This chain connects TRBV7-3 to TRBJ1-2, with D unresolved. V lost 2 bases and J lost 6, with 13 bases in between. The CDR3 is 14 residues long. Germline lookup yields CDR1 SGHTA and CDR2 FQGTGA. The whole variable domain, remainder taken from reference TRBV7-3 and TRBJ1-2, is GAGVSQTPSNKVTEKGKYVELRCDPISGHTALYWYRQSLGQGPEFLIYFQGTGAADDSGLPNDRFFAVRPEGSVSTLKIQRTERGDSAVYLCASSLGVGADGYTFGSGTRLTVV.